A selection of T cell receptor beta chains follows, all from one sample in a study of early stage breast cancer tumors. Only in-frame clones appear in the TCRdb table, and some are missing; sequencing was by immunoSEQ multiplex PCR. The top ten clones hold under 1.5% of a sample with tens of thousands of clones, around 83% of them seen once. The sequencing input was blood. The receptors were sampled from a person aged 45 to 59 with breast cancer. The conserved cysteine and the conserved F or W are not part of the CDR3 here.

j_call	v_call	cdr3_aa
NA	TRBV18	ASSRPWTGEHEQY
TRBJ1-5	TRBV7-8	ASSVNRGYSNQPQH
TRBJ2-5	TRBV7-6	ASSRTGGRGETQY
TRBJ2-1	TRBV10-2	ASRPAGGQEGEQF
TRBJ2-3	TRBV6-5	ASSNPLTADTQY
TRBJ2-7	TRBV7-2	ASSLGLAPYEQY
TRBJ2-1	TRBV7-2	ASSPGWKQF
TRBJ2-2	TRBV4-2	ASLAGNTGELF
TRBJ2-1	TRBV5-1	ASSVVPGTSGHNEQF
TRBJ2-7	TRBV7-6	ASSDYGTGVYEQY
TRBJ2-7	TRBV6-1	ASSERSPPSYEQY
TRBJ1-2	TRBV28	ASSFNAGAANYGYT
TRBJ2-7	TRBV13	ASSPPTGRVYEQY
TRBJ1-1	TRBV23-1	KGDTEAF
TRBJ2-3	TRBV7-9	ASSRSTSADTQY
TRBJ2-7	TRBV5-6	ASSLLGSPSYEQY
TRBJ1-1	TRBV11-2	ASSTRQGWDTEAF
TRBJ2-3	TRBV7-2	ASSLGAGTGSDTQY
TRBJ2-7	TRBV29-1	SVVSQGKIHEQY
TRBJ1-1	TRBV9	ASSDRGGTNTEAF
TRBJ1-1	TRBV6-1	ATSRVSRNTEAF
TRBJ2-2	TRBV29-1	SVAKDGELF
TRBJ2-1	TRBV7-2	ASSYIAGGNNEQF
TRBJ1-2	TRBV2	ASSEQPDNLYGYT
TRBJ2-3	TRBV10-2	ASSEELTYTQY
TRBJ2-1	TRBV6-5	ASSYSSSGGRNEQF
TRBJ1-5	TRBV19	ASSKAGVGQPQH
TRBJ1-3	TRBV19	ASSTKTGWTGNTIY
TRBJ2-5	TRBV18	ASSPIGTDHGQY